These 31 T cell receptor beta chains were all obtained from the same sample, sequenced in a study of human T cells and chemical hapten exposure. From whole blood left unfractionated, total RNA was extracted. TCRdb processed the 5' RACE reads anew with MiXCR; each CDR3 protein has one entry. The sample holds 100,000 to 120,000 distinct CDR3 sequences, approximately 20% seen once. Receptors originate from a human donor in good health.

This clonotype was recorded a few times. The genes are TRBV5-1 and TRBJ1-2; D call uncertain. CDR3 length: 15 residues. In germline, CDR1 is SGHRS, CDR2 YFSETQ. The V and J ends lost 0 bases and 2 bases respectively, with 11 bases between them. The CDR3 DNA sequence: TGCGCCAGCAGCTTGGATGCCGAGGTGAACTATGGCTACACCTTC. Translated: CASSLDAEVNYGYTF.

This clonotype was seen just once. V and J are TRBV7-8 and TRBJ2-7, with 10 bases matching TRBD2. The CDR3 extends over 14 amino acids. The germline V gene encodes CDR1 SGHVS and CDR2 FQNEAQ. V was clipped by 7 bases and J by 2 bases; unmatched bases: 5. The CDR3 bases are TGTGCCAGCACCAGACTAGCGGGCCCCTACGAGCAGTACTTC. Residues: CASTRLAGPYEQYF.

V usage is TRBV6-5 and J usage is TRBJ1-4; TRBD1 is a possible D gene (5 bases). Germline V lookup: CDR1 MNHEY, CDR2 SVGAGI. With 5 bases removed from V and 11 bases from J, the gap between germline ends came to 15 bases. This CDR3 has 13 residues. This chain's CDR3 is CASSTAQGRKLFF. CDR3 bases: TGTGCCAGCAGTACTGCCCAGGGCAGGAAACTGTTTTTT.

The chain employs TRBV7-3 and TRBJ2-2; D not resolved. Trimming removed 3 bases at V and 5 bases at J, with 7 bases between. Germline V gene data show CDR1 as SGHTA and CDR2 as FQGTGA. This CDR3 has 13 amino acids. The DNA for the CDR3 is TGTGCCAGCAGCTTCGGGCCTACCGGGGAGCTGTTTTTT. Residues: CASSFGPTGELFF.

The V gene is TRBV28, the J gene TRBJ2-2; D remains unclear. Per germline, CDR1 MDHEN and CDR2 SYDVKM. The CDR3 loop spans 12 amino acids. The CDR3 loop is CGSRLGTGELFF. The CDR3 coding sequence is TGTGGCTCTCGATTGGGCACCGGGGAGCTGTTTTTT.

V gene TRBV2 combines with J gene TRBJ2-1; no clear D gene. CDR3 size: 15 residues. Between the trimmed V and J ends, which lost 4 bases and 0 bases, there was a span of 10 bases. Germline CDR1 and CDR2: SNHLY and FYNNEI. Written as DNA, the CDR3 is TGTGCCAGCAGTGTCAGCAGGAGCTCCTACAATGAGCAGTTCTTC. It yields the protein CASSVSRSSYNEQFF.

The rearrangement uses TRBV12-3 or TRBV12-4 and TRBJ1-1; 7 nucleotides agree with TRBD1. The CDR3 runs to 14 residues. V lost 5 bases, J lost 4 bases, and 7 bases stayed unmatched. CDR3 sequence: CASSTRQGRTEAFF. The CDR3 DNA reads TGTGCCAGCAGTACCAGACAGGGTCGCACTGAAGCTTTCTTT.

The CDR3: CASTHGVGAGGPAYEQYF. CDR3 nucleotides: TGTGCCAGCACCCACGGTGTCGGGGCGGGAGGACCAGCCTACGAGCAGTACTTC. This chain links TRBV6-2 or TRBV6-3 with TRBJ2-7; TRBD2 matches 8 bases. Per the germline V gene, CDR1 is MNHEY and CDR2 is SVGEGT. The CDR3 spans 18 residues. The V segment lost 7 bases and the J segment 2 bases; nucleotides outside the gene matches: 19.

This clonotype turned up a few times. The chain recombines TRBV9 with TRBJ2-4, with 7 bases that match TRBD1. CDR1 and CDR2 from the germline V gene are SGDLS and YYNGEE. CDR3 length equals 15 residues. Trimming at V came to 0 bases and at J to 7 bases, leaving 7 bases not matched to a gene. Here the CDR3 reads CASSVGGGGYNIQYF. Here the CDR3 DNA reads TGTGCCAGCAGCGTAGGAGGGGGCGGATATAACATTCAGTACTTC.

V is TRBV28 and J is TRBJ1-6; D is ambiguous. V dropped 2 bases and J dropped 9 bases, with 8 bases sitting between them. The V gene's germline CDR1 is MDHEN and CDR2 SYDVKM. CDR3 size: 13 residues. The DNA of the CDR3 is TGTGCCAGCAGTTTAAGAGGTGCTTCACCCCTCCACTTT. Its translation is CASSLRGASPLHF.

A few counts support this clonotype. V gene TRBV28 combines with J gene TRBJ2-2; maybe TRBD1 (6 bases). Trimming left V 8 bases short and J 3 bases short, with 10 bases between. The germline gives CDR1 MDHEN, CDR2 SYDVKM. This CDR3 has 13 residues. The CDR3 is CASRTDYTGELFF. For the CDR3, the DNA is TGTGCCAGCCGGACAGACTACACCGGGGAGCTGTTTTTT.

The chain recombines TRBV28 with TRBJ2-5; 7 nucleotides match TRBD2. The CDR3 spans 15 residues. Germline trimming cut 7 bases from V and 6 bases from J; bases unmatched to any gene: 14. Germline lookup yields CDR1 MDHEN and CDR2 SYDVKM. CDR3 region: CASIRGELLGKTQYF. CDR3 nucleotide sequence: TGTGCCAGCATCCGGGGGGAGTTACTAGGGAAGACCCAGTACTTC.

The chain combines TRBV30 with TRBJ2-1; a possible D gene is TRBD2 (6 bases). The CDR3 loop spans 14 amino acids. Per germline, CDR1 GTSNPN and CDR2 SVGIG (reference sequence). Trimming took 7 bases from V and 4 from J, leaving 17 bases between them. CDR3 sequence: CASTDLASYNEQFF. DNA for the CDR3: TGTGCCTCCACGGATCTAGCGAGTTACAATGAGCAGTTCTTC.

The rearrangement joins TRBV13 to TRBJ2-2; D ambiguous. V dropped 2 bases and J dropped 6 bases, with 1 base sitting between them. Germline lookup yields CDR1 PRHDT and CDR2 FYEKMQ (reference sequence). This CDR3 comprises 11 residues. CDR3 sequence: CASSLSGELFF. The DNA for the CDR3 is TGTGCCAGCAGCTTATCCGGGGAGCTGTTTTTT.

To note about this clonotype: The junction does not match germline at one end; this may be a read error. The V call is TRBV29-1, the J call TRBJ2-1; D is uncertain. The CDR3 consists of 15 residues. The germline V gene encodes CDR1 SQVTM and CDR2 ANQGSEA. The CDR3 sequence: CSVEERRSSYNERFF. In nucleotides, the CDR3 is TGCAGCGTTGAAGAGCGTCGGAGCTCCTACAATGAGCGGTTCTTC.

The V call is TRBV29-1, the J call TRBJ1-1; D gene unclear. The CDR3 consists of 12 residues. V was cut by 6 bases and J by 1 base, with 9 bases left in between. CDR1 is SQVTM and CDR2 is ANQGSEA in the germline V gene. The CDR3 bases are TGCAGCGTGTCCGGCAAGAACACTGAAGCTTTCTTT. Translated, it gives CSVSGKNTEAFF. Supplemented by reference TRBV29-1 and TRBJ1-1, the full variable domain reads SAVISQKPSRDICQRGTSLTIQCQVDSQVTMMFWYRQQPGQSLTLIATANQGSEATYESGFVIDKFPISRPNLTFSTLTVSNMSPEDSSIYLCSVSGKNTEAFFGQGTRLTVV.

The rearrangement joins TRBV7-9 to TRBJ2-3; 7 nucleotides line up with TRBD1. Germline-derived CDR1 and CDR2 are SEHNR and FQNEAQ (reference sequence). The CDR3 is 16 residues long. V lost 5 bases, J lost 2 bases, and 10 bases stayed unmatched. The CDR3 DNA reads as TGTGCCAGCAGCGCACGACAGGGCTTCCCCACAGATACGCAGTATTTT. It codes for CASSARQGFPTDTQYF.

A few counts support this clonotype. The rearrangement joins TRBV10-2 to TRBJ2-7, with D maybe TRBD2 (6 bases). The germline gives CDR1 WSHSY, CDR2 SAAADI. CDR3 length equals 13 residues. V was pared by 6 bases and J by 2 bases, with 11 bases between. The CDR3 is CASRREVPYEQYF. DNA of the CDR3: TGCGCCAGCAGGCGGGAAGTCCCCTACGAGCAGTACTTC.

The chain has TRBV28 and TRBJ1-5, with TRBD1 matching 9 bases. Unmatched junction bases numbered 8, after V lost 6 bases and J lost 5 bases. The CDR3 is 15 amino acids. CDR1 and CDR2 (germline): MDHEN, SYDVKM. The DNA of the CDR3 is TGTGCCAGCAGACAAGGGACAGGGAGATATCAGCCCCAGCATTTT. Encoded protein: CASRQGTGRYQPQHF.

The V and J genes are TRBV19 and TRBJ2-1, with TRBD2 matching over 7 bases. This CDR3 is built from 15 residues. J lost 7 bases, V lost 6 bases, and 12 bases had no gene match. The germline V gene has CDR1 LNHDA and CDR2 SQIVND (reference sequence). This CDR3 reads CASRGAGRYLNEQFF. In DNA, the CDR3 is TGTGCCAGTAGAGGAGCGGGAAGATACCTGAATGAGCAGTTCTTC.

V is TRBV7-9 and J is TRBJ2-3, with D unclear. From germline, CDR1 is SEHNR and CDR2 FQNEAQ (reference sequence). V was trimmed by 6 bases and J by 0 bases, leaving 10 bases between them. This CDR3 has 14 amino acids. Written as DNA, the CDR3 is TGTGCCAGCAGGGCCGAGGCTAGCACAGATACGCAGTATTTT. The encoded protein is CASRAEASTDTQYF.

The DNA for the CDR3 is TGTGCCTGGAGTCGGGCAGCTAACTATGGCTACACCTTC. Its protein product is CAWSRAANYGYTF. This rearrangement joins TRBV30 to TRBJ1-2; D is undetermined. Between the trimmed V and J ends, which lost 2 bases and 0 bases, there was a span of 7 bases. From germline, CDR1 is GTSNPN and CDR2 SVGIG (reference sequence). The CDR3 consists of 13 residues.

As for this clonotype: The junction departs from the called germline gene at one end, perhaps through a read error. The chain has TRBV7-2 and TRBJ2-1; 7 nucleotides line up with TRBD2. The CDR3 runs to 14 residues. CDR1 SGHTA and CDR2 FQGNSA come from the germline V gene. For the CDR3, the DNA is TGTGCCGGGAGGGCTCTTCGCTCCTACAATGAGAAGTTCTTC. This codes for CAGRALRSYNEKFF.

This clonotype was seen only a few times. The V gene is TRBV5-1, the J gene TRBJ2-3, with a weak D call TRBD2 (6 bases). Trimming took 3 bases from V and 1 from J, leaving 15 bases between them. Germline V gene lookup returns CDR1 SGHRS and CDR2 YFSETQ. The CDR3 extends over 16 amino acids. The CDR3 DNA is TGCGCCAGCAGCTCATCCGGGCGGGGCCGCACAGATACGCAGTATTTT. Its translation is CASSSSGRGRTDTQYF.

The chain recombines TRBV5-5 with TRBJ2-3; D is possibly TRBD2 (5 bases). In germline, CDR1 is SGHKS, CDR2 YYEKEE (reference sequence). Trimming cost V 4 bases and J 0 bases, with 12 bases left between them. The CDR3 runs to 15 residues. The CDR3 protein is CASSQTWTSTDTQYF. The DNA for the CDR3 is TGTGCCAGCAGCCAGACCTGGACTAGCACAGATACGCAGTATTTT.

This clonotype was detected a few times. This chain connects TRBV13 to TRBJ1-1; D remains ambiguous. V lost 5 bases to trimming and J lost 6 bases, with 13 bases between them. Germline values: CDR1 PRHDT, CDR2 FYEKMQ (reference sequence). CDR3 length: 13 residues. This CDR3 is CASSLLSSAEAFF. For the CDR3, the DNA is TGTGCCAGCAGCCTCCTCAGTAGTGCTGAAGCTTTCTTT.

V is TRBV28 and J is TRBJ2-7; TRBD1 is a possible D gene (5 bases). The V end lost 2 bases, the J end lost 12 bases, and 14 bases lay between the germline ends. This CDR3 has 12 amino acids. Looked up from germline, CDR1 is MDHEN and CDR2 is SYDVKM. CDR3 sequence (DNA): TGTGCCAGCAGTTTACCCCCACAGGTCCTGTACTTC. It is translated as CASSLPPQVLYF.

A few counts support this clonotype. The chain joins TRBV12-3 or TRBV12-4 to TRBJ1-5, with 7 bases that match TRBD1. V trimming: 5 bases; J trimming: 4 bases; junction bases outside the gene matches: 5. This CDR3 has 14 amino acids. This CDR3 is CASSADRMNQPQHF. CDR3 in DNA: TGTGCCAGCAGTGCGGACAGGATGAATCAGCCCCAGCATTTT.

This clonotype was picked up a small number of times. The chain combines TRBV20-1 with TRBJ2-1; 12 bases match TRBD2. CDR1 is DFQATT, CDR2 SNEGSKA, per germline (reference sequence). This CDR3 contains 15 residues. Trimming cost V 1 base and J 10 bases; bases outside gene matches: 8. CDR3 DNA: TGCAGTGCTAGAGCCAGGGGCCTAGCGGGAGGGGAGCAGTTCTTC. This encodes CSARARGLAGGEQFF.

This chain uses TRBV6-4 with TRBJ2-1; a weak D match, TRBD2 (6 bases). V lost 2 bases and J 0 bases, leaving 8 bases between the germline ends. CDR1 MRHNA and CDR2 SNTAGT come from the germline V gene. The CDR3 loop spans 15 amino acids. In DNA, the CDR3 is TGTGCCAGCAGTGACCAAGCGGGCTCCTACAATGAGCAGTTCTTC. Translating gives CASSDQAGSYNEQFF.

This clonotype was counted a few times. In DNA, the CDR3 is TGTGCCAGCAGCCTCGGTACTAGCGGGGGCGAGCAGTACTTC. Its translation is CASSLGTSGGEQYF. The gene calls are TRBV12-3 or TRBV12-4 and TRBJ2-7; 11 bases line up with TRBD2. Trimming cost V 6 bases and J 6 bases; bases outside gene matches: 7. The CDR3 runs 14 residues.